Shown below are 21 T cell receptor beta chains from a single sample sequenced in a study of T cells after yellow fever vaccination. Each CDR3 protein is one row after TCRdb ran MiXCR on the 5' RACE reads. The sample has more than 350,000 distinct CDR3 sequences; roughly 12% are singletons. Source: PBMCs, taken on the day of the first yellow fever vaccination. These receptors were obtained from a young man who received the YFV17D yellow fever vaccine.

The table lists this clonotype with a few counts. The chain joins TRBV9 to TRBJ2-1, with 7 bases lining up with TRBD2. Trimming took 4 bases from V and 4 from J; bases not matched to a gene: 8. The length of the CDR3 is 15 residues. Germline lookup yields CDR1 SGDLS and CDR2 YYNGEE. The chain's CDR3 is CASSLASSGYNEQFF. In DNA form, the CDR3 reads TGTGCCAGCAGCCTTGCTTCTAGCGGTTACAATGAGCAGTTCTTC.

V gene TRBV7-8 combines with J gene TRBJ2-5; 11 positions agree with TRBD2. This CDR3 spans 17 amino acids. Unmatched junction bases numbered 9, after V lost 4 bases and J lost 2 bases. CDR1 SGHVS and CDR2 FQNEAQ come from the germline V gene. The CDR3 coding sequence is TGTGCCAGCAGCTCCGAATCAAGACTAGCGGGGCAAGAGACCCAGTACTTC. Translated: CASSSESRLAGQETQYF.

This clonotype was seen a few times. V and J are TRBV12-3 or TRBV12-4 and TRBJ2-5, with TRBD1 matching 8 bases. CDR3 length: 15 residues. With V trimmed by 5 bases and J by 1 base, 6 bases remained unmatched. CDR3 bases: TGTGCCAGCAGTGTCCGGGACAGGTTCCAAGAGACCCAGTACTTC. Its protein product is CASSVRDRFQETQYF.

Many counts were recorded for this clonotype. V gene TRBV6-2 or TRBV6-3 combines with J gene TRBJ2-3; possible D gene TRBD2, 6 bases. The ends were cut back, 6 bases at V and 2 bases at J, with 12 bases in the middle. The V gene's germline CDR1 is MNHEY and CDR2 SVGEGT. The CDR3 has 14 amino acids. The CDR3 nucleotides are TGTGCCAGCAGCCCTCTAGCGTTCACAGATACGCAGTATTTT. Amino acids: CASSPLAFTDTQYF.

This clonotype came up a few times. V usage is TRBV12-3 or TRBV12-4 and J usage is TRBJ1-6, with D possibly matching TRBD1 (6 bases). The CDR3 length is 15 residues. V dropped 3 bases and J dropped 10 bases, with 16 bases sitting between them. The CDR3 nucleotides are TGTGCCAGCAGTTTGGGCGGACAGATCCTATCACCCCTCCACTTT. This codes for CASSLGGQILSPLHF.

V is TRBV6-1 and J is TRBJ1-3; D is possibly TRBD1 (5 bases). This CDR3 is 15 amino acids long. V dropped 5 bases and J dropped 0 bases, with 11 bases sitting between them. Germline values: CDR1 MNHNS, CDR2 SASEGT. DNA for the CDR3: TGTGCCAGCAGTCGGGACTGGAGCTCTGGAAACACCATATATTTT. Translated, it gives CASSRDWSSGNTIYF.

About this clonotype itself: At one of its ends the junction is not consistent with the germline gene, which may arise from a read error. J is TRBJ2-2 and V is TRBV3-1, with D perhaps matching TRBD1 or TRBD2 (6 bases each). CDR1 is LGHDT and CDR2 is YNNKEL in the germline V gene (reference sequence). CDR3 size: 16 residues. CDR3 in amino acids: CASSQGGARNPGELFF. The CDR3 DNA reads TGTGCCAGCAGCCAAGGGGGGGCGAGGAACCCCGGGGAGCTGTTTTTT.

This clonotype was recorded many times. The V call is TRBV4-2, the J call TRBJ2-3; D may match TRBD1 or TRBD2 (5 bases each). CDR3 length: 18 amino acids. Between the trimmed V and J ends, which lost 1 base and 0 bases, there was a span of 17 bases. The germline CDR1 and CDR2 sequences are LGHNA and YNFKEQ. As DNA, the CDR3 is TGTGCCAGCAGCCAAGGCTCGCTCGGGGCGGGTAGCACAGATACGCAGTATTTT. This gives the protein CASSQGSLGAGSTDTQYF.

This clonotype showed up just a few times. The CDR3 here is CATRKGTGTAYQETQYF. The DNA of the CDR3 is TGTGCCACCAGAAAAGGGACCGGGACAGCATACCAAGAGACCCAGTACTTC. The rearrangement uses TRBV15 and TRBJ2-5; TRBD1 matches 7 bases. The CDR3 sequence is 17 residues long. CDR1 LNHNV and CDR2 YYDKDF come from the germline V gene (reference sequence). Unmatched junction bases numbered 13, after V lost 6 bases and J lost 0 bases.

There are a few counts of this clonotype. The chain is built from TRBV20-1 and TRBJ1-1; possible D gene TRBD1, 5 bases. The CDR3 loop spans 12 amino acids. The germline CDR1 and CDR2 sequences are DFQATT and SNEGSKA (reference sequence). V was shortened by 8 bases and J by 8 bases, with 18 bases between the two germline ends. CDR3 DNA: TGCAGTACACCCCTTTCCCGGGGGGAAGCTTTCTTT. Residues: CSTPLSRGEAFF.

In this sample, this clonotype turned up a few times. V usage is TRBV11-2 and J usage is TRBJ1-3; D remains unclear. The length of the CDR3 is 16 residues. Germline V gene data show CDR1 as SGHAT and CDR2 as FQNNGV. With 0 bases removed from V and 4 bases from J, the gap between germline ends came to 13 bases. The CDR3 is CASSLETGRWGNTIYF. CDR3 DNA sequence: TGTGCCAGCAGCTTAGAAACTGGGCGTTGGGGAAACACCATATATTTT.

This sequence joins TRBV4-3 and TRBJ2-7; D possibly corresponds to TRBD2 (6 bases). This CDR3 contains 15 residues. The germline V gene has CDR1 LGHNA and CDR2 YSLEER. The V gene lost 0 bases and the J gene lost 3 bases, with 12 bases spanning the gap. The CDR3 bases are TGCGCCAGCAGCCAAGAGTACCGGGGAGGCTACGAGCAGTACTTC. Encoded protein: CASSQEYRGGYEQYF.

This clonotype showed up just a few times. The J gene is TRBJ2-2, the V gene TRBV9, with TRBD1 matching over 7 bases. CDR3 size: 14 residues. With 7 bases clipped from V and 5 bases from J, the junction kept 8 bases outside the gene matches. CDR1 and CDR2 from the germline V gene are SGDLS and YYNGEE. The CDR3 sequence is CASVQGIGTGELFF. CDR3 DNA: TGTGCCAGCGTACAGGGGATCGGAACCGGGGAGCTGTTTTTT.

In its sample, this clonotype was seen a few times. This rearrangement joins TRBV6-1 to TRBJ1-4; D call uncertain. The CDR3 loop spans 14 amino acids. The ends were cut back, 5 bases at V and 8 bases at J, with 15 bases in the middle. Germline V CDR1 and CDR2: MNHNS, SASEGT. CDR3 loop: CASSPDPIEEKLFF. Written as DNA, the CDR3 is TGTGCCAGCAGTCCTGACCCAATCGAAGAAAAACTGTTTTTT.

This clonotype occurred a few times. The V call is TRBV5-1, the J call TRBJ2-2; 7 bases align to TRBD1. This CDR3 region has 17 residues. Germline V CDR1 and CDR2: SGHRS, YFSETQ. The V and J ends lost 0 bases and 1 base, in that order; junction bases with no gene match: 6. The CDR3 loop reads CASSLAPGQLNTGELFF. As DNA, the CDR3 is TGCGCCAGCAGCTTGGCCCCGGGACAGCTGAACACCGGGGAGCTGTTTTTT.

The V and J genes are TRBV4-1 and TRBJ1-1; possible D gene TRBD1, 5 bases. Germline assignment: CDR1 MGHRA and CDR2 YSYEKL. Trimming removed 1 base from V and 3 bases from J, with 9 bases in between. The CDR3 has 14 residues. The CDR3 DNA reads TGCGCCAGCAGCCAAGTCCCGGGGGACACTGAAGCTTTCTTT. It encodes CASSQVPGDTEAFF.

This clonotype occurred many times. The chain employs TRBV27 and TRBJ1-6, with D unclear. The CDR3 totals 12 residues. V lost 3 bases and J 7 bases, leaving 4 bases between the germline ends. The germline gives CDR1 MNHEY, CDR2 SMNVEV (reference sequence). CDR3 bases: TGTGCCAGCAGTTTCCTCAATTCACCCCTCCACTTT. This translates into CASSFLNSPLHF.

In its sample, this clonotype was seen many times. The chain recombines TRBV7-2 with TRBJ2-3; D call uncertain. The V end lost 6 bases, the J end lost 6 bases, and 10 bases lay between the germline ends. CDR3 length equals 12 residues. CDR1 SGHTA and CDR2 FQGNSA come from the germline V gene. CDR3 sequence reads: CASSRVPDTQYF. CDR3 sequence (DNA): TGTGCCAGCAGTAGAGTTCCGGATACGCAGTATTTT. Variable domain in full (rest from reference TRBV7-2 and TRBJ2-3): GAGVSQSPSNKVTEKGKDVELRCDPISGHTALYWYRQSLGQGLEFLIYFQGNSAPDKSGLPSDRFSAERTGGSVSTLTIQRTQQEDSAVYLCASSRVPDTQYFGPGTRLTVL.

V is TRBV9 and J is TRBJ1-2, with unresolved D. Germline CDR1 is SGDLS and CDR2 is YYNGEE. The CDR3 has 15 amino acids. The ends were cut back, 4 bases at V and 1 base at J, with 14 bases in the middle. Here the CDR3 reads CASSPHRQDNYGYTF. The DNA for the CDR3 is TGTGCCAGCAGCCCCCACCGGCAGGATAACTATGGCTACACCTTC.

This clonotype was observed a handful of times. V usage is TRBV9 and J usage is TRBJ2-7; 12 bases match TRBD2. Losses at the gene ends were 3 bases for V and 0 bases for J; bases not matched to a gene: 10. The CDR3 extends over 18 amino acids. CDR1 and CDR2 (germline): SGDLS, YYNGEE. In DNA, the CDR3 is TGTGCCAGCAGCGAGGGCCTAGCGGGGGGGCAGAGCTCCTACGAGCAGTACTTC. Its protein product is CASSEGLAGGQSSYEQYF.

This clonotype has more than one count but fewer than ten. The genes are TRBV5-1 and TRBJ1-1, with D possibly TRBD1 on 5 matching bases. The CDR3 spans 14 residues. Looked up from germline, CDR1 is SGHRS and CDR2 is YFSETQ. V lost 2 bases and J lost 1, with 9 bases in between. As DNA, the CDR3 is TGCGCCAGCAGCTTTCTACAGGCGAACACTGAAGCTTTCTTT. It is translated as CASSFLQANTEAFF.